This T cell receptor beta chain was retrieved from a study of human T cells and chemical hapten exposure. About the study: Sensitization involved placing 2% DPC onto a roughly 2 cm by roughly 2 cm region of upper inner arm skin. The study's findings and limits: There was a positive correlation between PT1 expanded TCR counts and patch test score. Sensitization with DPC brought no change to TCRs above 1 in 1000 in frequency.

TCRdb recomputed calls from the RACE reads with MiXCR, one row per CDR3 protein. The sample includes 300,000 to 450,000 distinct CDR3 sequences, 5.1% of them seen just once. The sample holds many counts of this clonotype. Its antigen remains unknown. The CDR3 contains 15 residues. V lost 3 bases to trimming and J lost 0 bases, with 9 bases between them. As to time point: pre-sensitization, week 0. Treatment indicated: therapeutic diphenylcyclopropenone sensitization with weekly scalp DPC. Phlebotomy was performed prior to application of every patch test. V is TRBV12-3 or TRBV12-4 and J is TRBJ1-5; unclear D gene. The source is a woman aged 45-65 years with alopecia areata. Some clones in this sample may be carry-over from other donors' samples. Sample: whole blood, taken in connection with sensitization to the hapten diphenylcyclopropenone (DPC). CDR3 coding DNA: TGTGCCAGCAGTTTTGAACATGATAGCAATCAGCCCCAGCATTTT. Translated: CASSFEHDSNQPQHF.